The rows below give T cell receptor beta chains drawn from one sample of a study of blood T cell repertoires in COVID-19. Produced via immunoSEQ multiplex PCR; TCRdb's table is partial and in-frame only. This table has about 160,000 clones, 90% to 95% appearing once. Sample: peripheral blood. Every receptor here comes from a woman aged 45 to 65 with acute or convalescent COVID-19. Both conserved end residues are part of each CDR3. The order of the fields is CDR3 protein, CDR3 DNA, D gene, J gene, clone size, V gene. D genes are given only for firm matches. Rows give clone size only sometimes, using once, few, many, or a class for an expanded clone.

CAWNGLAGVSTGELFF | TGTGCCTGGAACGGATTAGCGGGAGTTAGCACCGGGGAGCTGTTTTTT | TRBD2 | TRBJ2-2 | NA | TRBV30
CASRGQLDNEKLFF | TGCGCCAGCAGGGGACAGCTCGATAATGAAAAACTGTTTTTT | TRBD1 | TRBJ1-4 | NA | TRBV10-1
CASSQGIKGTGKITGNTIYF | TGCGCCAGCAGCCAAGGAATCAAGGGAACAGGGAAAATAACGGGAAACACCATATATTTT | NA | TRBJ1-3 | NA | TRBV4-1
CASTPFGQGINSPLHF | TGCGCCAGCACCCCGTTCGGACAGGGGATAAATTCACCCCTCCACTTT | TRBD1 | TRBJ1-6 | NA | TRBV5-1
CASSIDPSGSSDTQYF | TGTGCCAGTAGTATAGATCCTAGCGGGAGCTCAGATACGCAGTATTTT | TRBD2 | TRBJ2-3 | NA | TRBV19
CASSPSGGANGYTF | TGTGCCAGCAGCCCCAGCGGAGGGGCAAATGGCTACACCTTC | NA | TRBJ1-2 | NA | TRBV9
CASRGDTEAFF | TGTGCCAGCCGGGGGGACACTGAAGCTTTCTTT | NA | TRBJ1-1 | NA | TRBV12-3/TRBV12-4
CASSLGRGAVSTEAFF | TGTGCCAGCAGCTTGGGACGCGGGGCTGTTAGCACTGAAGCTTTCTTT | NA | TRBJ1-1 | NA | TRBV5-6
CASSQKQGVGYEQYF | TGTGCCAGCAGCCAGAAACAGGGGGTTGGCTACGAGCAGTACTTC | TRBD1 | TRBJ2-7 | NA | TRBV3-1/TRBV3-2
CASSQGIAGVQETQYF | TGCGCCAGCAGCCAGGGGATAGCGGGGGTCCAAGAGACCCAGTACTTC | TRBD2 | TRBJ2-5 | NA | TRBV4-1
CASSPWQALAGGRETQYF | TGTGCCAGCTCACCGTGGCAGGCCCTAGCGGGAGGTCGGGAGACCCAGTACTTC | TRBD2 | TRBJ2-5 | once | TRBV18
CASSQMASGATSQYF | TGTGCCAGCAGCCAGATGGCTAGCGGAGCCACATCTCAGTACTTC | TRBD2 | TRBJ2-5 | once | TRBV7-6
CSASKRGLNTEAFF | TGCAGTGCTAGTAAGCGGGGTTTGAACACTGAAGCTTTCTTT | NA | TRBJ1-1 | few | TRBV20-1
CATCRGRGTDTQYF | TGTGCCACCTGCAGGGGACGAGGCACAGATACGCAGTATTTT | NA | TRBJ2-3 | NA | TRBV6-5
CASSPNHLQRSYTF | TGTGCCAGCAGCCCCAACCACCTTCAGCGAAGCTACACCTTC | NA | TRBJ1-2 | NA | TRBV7-2